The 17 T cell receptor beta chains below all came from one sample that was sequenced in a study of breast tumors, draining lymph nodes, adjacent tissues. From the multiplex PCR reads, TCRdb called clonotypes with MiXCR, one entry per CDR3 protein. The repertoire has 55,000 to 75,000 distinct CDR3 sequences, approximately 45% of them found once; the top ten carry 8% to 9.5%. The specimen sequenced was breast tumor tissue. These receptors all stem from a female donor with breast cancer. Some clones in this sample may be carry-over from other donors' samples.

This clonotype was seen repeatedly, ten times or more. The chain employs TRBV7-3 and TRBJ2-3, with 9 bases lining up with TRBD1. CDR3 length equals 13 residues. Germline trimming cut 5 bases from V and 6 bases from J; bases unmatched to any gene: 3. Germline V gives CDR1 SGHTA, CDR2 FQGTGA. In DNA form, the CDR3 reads TGTGCCAGCAGCACAGACAGGGGGGATACGCAGTATTTT. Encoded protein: CASSTDRGDTQYF.

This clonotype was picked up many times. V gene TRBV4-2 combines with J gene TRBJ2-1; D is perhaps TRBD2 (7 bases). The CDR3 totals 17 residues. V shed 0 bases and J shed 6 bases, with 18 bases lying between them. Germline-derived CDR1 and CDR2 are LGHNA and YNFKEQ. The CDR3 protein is CASSQDEGGRATNEQFF. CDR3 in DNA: TGTGCCAGCAGCCAAGATGAAGGGGGGAGGGCCACCAATGAGCAGTTCTTC.

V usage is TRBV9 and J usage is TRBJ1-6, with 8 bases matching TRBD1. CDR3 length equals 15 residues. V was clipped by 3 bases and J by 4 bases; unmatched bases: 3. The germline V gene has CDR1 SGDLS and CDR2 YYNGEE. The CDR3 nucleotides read TGTGCCAGCAGCGCGCAGGGGGCGTATAATTCACCCCTCCACTTT. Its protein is CASSAQGAYNSPLHF.

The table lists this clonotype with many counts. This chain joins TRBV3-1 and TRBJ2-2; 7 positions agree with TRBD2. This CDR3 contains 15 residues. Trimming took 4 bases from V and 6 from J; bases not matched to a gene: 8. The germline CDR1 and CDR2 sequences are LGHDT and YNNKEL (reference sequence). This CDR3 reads CASSPRGGSSGELFF. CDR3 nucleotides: TGTGCCAGCAGCCCGAGGGGAGGGTCTTCCGGGGAGCTGTTTTTT.

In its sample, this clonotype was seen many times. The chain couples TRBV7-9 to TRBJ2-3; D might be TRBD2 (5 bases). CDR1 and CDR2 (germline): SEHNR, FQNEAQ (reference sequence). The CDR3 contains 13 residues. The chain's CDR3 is CANGLASTDTQYF. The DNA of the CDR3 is TGTGCAAACGGGCTAGCCAGCACAGATACGCAGTATTTT.

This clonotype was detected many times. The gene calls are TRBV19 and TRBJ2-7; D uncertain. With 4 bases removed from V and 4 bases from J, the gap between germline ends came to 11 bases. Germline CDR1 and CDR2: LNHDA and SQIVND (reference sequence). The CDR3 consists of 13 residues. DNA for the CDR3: TGTGCCAGTAGTAAGGTGAATGGGTACGAGCAGTACTTC. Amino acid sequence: CASSKVNGYEQYF.

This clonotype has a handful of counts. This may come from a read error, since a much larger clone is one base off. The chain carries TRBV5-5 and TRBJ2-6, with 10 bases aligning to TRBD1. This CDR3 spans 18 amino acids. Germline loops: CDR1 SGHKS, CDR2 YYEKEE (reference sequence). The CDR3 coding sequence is TGTGCCGGCAGCTTTTCGCGACAGGGGGCCTCTGGGGCCAACGTCCTGACTTTC. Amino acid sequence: CAGSFSRQGASGANVLTF.

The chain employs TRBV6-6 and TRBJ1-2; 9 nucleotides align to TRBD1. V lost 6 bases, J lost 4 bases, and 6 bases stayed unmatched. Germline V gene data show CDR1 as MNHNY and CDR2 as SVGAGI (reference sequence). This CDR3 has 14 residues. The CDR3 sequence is CASSPGTGSYGYTF. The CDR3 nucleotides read TGTGCCAGCAGCCCCGGGACAGGGTCCTATGGCTACACCTTC.

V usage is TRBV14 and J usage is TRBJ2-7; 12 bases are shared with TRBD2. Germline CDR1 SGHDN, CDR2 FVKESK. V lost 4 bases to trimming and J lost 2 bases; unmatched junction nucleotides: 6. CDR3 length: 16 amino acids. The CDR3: CASSRRTSGKTYEQYF. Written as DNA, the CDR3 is TGTGCCAGCAGCCGACGGACTAGCGGGAAAACCTACGAGCAGTACTTC.

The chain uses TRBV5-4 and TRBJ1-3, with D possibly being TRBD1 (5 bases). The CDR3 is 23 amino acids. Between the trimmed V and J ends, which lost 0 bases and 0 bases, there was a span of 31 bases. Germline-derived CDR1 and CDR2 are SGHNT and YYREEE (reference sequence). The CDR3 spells CASSLGYEQYYGPGPNSGNTIYF. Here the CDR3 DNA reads TGTGCCAGCAGCTTGGGGTACGAGCAGTACTACGGGCCGGGACCCAACTCTGGAAACACCATATATTTT.

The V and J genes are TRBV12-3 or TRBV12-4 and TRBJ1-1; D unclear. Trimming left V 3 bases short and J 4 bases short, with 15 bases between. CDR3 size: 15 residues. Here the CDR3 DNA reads TGTGCCAGCAGTTTGATAAGGGTTAGCGGCACTGAAGCTTTCTTT. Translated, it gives CASSLIRVSGTEAFF.

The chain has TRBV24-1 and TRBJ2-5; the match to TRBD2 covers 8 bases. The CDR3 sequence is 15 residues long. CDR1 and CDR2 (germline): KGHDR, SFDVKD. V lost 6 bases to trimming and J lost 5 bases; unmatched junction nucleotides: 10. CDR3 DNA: TGTGCCACCAGTCGTCGACTAGCGAGGGGTGAGACCCAGTACTTC. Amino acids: CATSRRLARGETQYF.

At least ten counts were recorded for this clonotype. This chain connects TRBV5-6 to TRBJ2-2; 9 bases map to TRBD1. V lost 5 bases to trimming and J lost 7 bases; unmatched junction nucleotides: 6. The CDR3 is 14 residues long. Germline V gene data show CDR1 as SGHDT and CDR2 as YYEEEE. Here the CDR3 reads CASRWGQGSGELFF. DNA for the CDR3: TGTGCCAGCAGGTGGGGACAGGGCAGCGGGGAGCTGTTTTTT.

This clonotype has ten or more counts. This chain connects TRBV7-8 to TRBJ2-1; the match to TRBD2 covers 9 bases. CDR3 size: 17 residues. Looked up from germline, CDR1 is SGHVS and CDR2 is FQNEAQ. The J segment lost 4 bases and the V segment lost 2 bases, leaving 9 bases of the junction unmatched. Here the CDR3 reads CASSLYHLAGTYNEQFF. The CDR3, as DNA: TGTGCCAGCAGCTTATATCATCTAGCGGGGACTTACAATGAGCAGTTCTTC.

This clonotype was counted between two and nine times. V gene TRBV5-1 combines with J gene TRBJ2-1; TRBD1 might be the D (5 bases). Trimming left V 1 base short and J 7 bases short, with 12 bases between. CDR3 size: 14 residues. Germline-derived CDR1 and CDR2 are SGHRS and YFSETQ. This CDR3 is CASSLFTGRNEQFF. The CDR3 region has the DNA TGCGCCAGCAGCTTGTTCACAGGAAGGAATGAGCAGTTCTTC.

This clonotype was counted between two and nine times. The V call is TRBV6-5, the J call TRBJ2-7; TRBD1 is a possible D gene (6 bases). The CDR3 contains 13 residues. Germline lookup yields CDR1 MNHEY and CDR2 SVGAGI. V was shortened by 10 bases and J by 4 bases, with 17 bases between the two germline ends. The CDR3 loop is CATLPGQGYEQYF. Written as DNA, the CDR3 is TGTGCCACCCTCCCTGGGCAGGGGTACGAGCAGTACTTC.

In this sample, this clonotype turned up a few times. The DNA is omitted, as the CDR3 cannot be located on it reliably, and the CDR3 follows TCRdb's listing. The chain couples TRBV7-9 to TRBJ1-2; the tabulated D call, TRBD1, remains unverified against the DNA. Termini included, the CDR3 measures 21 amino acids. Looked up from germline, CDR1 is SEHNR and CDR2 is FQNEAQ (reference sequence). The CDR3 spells CASSFYICSARGTGAGNGYTF.